The 7 T cell receptor beta chains below all came from one sample that was sequenced in a study of cytomegalovirus exposure and HLA in healthy donors (dated by TCRdb to the late 2010s). The library was made by the immunoSEQ multiplex PCR assay. For the multiplex PCR, a mixture combining 60 forward primers for TCR Vbeta segments and 13 reverse primers for TCR Jbeta segments was used. TCRdb retrieved this table from immuneACCESS and kept in-frame rearrangements only. Not all clones are present; in checked studies, unresolved V genes account for under half, and no reason is known for the remainder. The table for this sample lists about 150,000 clones; about three fifths of them were counted only once. The top ten clonotypes cover approximately 6.5% of the sample. Material: PBMCs. Receptors originate from a woman aged 55-69 years in good health and CMV-seropositive.

This chain connects TRBV5-1 to TRBJ2-3; TRBD1 agrees at 7 bases. The CDR3 loop spans 13 amino acids. Germline assignment: CDR1 SGHRS and CDR2 YFSETQ. The trim removed 3 bases at V and 5 bases at J, leaving 3 bases unmatched. The CDR3: CASSWDREDTQYF. The CDR3 DNA sequence: TGCGCCAGCAGCTGGGACAGAGAAGATACGCAGTATTTT.

This clone was counted only a few times. The chain has TRBV5-1 and TRBJ2-7; unclear D gene. This CDR3 region has 14 residues. The germline V gene has CDR1 SGHRS and CDR2 YFSETQ. Trimming cost V 7 bases and J 4 bases, with 18 bases left between them. The CDR3 loop is CASYDSSDGYEQYF. The CDR3 DNA reads TGCGCCAGCTACGACTCCAGTGATGGGTACGAGCAGTACTTC.

This clone was observed a few times. The rearrangement joins TRBV27 to TRBJ1-2, with TRBD1 identical over 7 bases. In germline, CDR1 is MNHEY, CDR2 SMNVEV (reference sequence). The CDR3 contains 14 residues. The junction had 8 bases not matched to a gene; V was cut back by 3 bases and J by 7 bases. Here the CDR3 reads CASSFWQGGRGYTF. The CDR3 DNA is TGTGCCAGCAGTTTCTGGCAGGGGGGACGTGGCTACACCTTC.

The chain has TRBV28 and TRBJ2-6, with D perhaps TRBD2 (7 bases). CDR1 MDHEN and CDR2 SYDVKM come from the germline V gene. V lost 0 bases to trimming and J lost 8 bases, with 17 bases between them. The CDR3 runs to 17 residues. In DNA, the CDR3 is TGTGCCAGCAGTTTATGGGCAGGGGAGCGGGGCTCCAACGTCCTGACTTTC. As protein: CASSLWAGERGSNVLTF.

The chain is built from TRBV7-2 and TRBJ2-7, with TRBD2 matching over 12 bases. The CDR3 covers 18 residues. CDR1 SGHTA and CDR2 FQGNSA come from the germline V gene. The ends lost 5 bases at V and 5 bases at J; junction bases unmatched: 16. Here the CDR3 DNA reads TGTGCCAGCAGCCTCCAACCCTCCGGGACTAGCGGGCGGGACGAGCAGTACTTC. It translates to CASSLQPSGTSGRDEQYF.

This chain connects TRBV5-8 to TRBJ1-5, with D possibly being TRBD1 (5 bases). V lost 1 base and J lost 3, with 11 bases in between. CDR1 is SGHTS, CDR2 YDEGEE, per germline. The CDR3 totals 15 residues. As DNA, the CDR3 is TGTGCCAGCAGCTTGACAGGACAAACCAATCAGCCCCAGCATTTT. It is translated as CASSLTGQTNQPQHF.

V is TRBV19 and J is TRBJ2-1; 12 bases line up with TRBD2. Trimming removed 5 bases from V and 8 bases from J; junction bases left unmatched: 4. The CDR3 has 14 amino acids. CDR1 and CDR2 (germline): LNHDA, SQIVND (reference sequence). CDR3 coding DNA: TGTGCCAGTAGTTCACGACTAGCGGGAGATGAGCAGTTCTTC. This sequence encodes CASSSRLAGDEQFF.